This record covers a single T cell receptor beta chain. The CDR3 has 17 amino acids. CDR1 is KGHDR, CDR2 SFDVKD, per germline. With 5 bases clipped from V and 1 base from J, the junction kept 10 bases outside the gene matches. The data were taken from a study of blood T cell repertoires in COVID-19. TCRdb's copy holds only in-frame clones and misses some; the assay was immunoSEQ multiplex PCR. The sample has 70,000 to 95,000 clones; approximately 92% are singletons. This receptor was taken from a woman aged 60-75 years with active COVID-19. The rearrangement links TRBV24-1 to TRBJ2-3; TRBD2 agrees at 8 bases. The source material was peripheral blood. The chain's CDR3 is CATSAGGLAVRTDTQYF. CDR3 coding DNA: TGTGCCACCAGTGCCGGAGGACTAGCCGTGCGCACAGATACGCAGTATTTT.